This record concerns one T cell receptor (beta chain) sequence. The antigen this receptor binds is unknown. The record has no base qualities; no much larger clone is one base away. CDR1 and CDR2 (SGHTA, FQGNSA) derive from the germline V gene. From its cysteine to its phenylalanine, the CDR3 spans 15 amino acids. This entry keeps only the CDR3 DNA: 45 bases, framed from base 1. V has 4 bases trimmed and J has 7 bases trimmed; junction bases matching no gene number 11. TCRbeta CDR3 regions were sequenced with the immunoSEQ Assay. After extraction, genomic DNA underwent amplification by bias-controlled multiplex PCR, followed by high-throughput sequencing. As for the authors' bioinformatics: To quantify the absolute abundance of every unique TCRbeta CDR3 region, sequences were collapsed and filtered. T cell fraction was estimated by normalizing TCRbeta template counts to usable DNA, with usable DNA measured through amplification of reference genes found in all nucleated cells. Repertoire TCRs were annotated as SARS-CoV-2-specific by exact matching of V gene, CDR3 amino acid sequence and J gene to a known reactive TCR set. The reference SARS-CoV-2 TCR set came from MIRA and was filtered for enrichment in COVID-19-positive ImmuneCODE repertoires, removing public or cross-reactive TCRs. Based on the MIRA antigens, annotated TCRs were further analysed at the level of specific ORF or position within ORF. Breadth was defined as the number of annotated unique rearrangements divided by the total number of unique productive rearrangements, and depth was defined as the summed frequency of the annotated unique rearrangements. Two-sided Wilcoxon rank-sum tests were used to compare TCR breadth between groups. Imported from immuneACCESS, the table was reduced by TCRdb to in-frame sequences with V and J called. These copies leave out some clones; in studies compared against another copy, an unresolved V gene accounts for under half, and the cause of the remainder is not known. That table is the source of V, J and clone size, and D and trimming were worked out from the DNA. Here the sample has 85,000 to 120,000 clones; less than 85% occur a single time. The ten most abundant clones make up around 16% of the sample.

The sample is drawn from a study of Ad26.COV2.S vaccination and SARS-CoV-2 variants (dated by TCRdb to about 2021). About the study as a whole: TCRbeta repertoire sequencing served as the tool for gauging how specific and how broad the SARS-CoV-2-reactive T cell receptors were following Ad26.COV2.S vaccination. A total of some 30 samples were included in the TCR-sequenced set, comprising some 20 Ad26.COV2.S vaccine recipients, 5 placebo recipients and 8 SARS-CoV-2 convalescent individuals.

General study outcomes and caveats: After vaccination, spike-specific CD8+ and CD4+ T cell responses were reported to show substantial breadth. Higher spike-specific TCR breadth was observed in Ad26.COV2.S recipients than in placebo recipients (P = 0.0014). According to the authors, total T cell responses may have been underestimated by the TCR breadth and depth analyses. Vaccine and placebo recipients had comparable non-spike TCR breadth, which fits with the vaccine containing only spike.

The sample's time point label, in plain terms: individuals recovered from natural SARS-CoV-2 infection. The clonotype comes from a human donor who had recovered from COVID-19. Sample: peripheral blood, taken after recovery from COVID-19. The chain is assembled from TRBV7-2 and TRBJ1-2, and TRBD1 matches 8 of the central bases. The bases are TGTGCCAGCAGCTCCCAGACAGGGGTTGCCTCTGGCTACACCTTC. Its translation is CASSSQTGVASGYTF.